This T cell receptor beta chain came from a study of Graves' ophthalmopathy and Graves' hyperthyroidism. Study background: By definition, stable hyperthyroidism involved no ophthalmopathy within 18 months of follow-up.

Ages of hyperthyroidism patients ran from 18 to 65, and their diagnoses were new, under 2 months' duration. The CDR3 runs 17 residues. Trimming removed 2 bases from V and 10 bases from J; junction bases left unmatched: 17. In germline, CDR1 is MNHNS, CDR2 SASEGT. TCR beta CDR3 amplification used RNA transcripts. RT-PCR in the first round used HTBI primers; a second-round multiplex PCR followed. TCRdb re-analysed the multiplex PCR reads in MiXCR, keeping a single row per CDR3 protein. The sample records around 1.1 million distinct CDR3 sequences, roughly two fifths being singletons. V gene TRBV6-1 combines with J gene TRBJ1-5, with 7 bases fitting TRBD1. This TCR came from an adult man with Graves' hyperthyroidism. The sample comprised peripheral blood or thyroid tissue (not recorded which). The CDR3 DNA is TGTGCCAGCAGTGAACAGCACTCCGGGACAGCTAATGGACCCCAGCATTTT. Translating gives CASSEQHSGTANGPQHF.